These 18 T cell receptor beta chains originate from one sample sequenced in a study of T cell responses to AZD1222 COVID-19 vaccine. Sequencing used immunoSEQ multiplex PCR; TCRdb keeps in-frame clones, though not all of them. The sample holds some 150,000 clones, 88% seen once. The sequencing used peripheral blood, collected 28 days after the second dose of the MenACWY control vaccine. These receptors all stem from an adult who received the MenACWY meningococcal vaccine as a control.

This chain links TRBV7-8 with TRBJ2-2; D unclear. Germline V CDR1 and CDR2: SGHVS, FQNEAQ. This CDR3 spans 14 amino acids. The germline V and J ends were trimmed by 0 bases and 2 bases, with 4 bases remaining between them. The CDR3 DNA reads TGTGCCAGCAGCTTAGCCTCTAACACCGGGGAGCTGTTTTTT. It translates to CASSLASNTGELFF.

The rearrangement links TRBV15 to TRBJ2-7, with D tentatively TRBD2 (6 bases). Trimming cost V 1 base and J 5 bases, with 15 bases left between them. The CDR3 has 15 amino acids. The germline V gene encodes CDR1 LNHNV and CDR2 YYDKDF (reference sequence). CDR3 region: CATSRGLYGGDEQYF. The CDR3 DNA is TGTGCCACCAGCAGAGGTTTATACGGGGGAGACGAGCAGTACTTC. The entire variable domain, with the rest obtained from reference TRBV15 and TRBJ2-7, is as follows: DAMVIQNPRYQVTQFGKPVTLSCSQTLNHNVMYWYQQKSSQAPKLLFHYYDKDFNNEADTPDNFQSRRPNTSFCFLDIRSPGLGDTAMYLCATSRGLYGGDEQYFGPGTRLTVT.

The chain has TRBV27 and TRBJ2-7, with no clear D. CDR1 MNHEY and CDR2 SMNVEV come from the germline V gene (reference sequence). Trimming removed 3 bases from V and 2 bases from J, with 11 bases in between. The CDR3 is made up of 14 amino acids. The CDR3: CASSFAGYPYEQYF. CDR3 in DNA: TGTGCCAGCAGTTTTGCCGGGTACCCCTACGAGCAGTACTTC.

The J gene is TRBJ2-2, the V gene TRBV5-6; no firm D call. This CDR3 is built from 14 residues. Germline lookup yields CDR1 SGHDT and CDR2 YYEEEE. V gave up 2 bases and J gave up 4 bases, with 9 bases separating them. CDR3 nucleotides: TGTGCCAGCAGCTTCCTGGACGTCACCGGGGAGCTGTTTTTT. Amino acids: CASSFLDVTGELFF. Complete variable domain (other parts from reference TRBV5-6 and TRBJ2-2): DAGVTQSPTHLIKTRGQQVTLRCSPKSGHDTVSWYQQALGQGPQFIFQYYEEEERQRGNFPDRFSGHQFPNYSSELNVNALLLGDSALYLCASSFLDVTGELFFGEGSRLTVL.

This clone was found once. CDR3 loop: CASDREGYNSPLHF. The CDR3 nucleotides are TGTGCCTCCGACAGAGAAGGCTATAATTCACCCCTCCACTTT. The genes are TRBV30 and TRBJ1-6; perhaps TRBD1 as D (5 bases). In germline, CDR1 is GTSNPN, CDR2 SVGIG (reference sequence). The V end was cut by 7 bases, the J end by 3 bases, with 13 bases between. This CDR3 contains 14 residues.

The chain employs TRBV6-6 and TRBJ1-2; D is uncertain. The CDR3 is 11 amino acids. Trimming stripped 5 bases from V and 8 bases from J, with 9 bases between. Germline values: CDR1 MNHNY, CDR2 SVGAGI (reference sequence). CDR3 sequence: CASSLNGGYTF. CDR3 coding DNA: TGTGCCAGCAGTCTTAACGGGGGCTACACCTTC.

V usage is TRBV6-2 or TRBV6-3 and J usage is TRBJ2-7, with unresolved D. With 5 bases removed from V and 3 bases from J, the gap between germline ends came to 14 bases. Germline CDR1 and CDR2: MNHEY and SVGEGT. The CDR3 covers 14 residues. This chain's CDR3 is CASSGLGQDYEQYF. The CDR3 DNA sequence: TGTGCCAGCAGTGGGCTCGGCCAGGACTACGAGCAGTACTTC.

The CDR3 loop is CASSPGIAGRNEQYF. Here the CDR3 DNA reads TGTGCCAGCTCACCAGGTATAGCGGGGCGGAACGAGCAGTACTTC. The gene calls are TRBV18 and TRBJ2-7; TRBD2 agrees at 8 bases. The V and J ends lost 2 bases and 5 bases, in that order; junction bases with no gene match: 8. Looked up from germline, CDR1 is KGHSH and CDR2 is LQKENI. The CDR3 covers 15 residues.

The chain links TRBV18 to TRBJ1-1, with D possibly TRBD1 on 6 matching bases. The germline CDR1 and CDR2 sequences are KGHSH and LQKENI. The ends were cut back, 4 bases at V and 1 base at J, with 10 bases in the middle. The CDR3 covers 14 residues. CDR3 loop: CASSRQTGNTEAFF. Written as DNA, the CDR3 is TGTGCCAGCTCACGGCAGACAGGGAACACTGAAGCTTTCTTT.

The genes are TRBV7-9 and TRBJ1-4; the D gene is possibly TRBD1 (5 bases). Germline CDR1 and CDR2: SEHNR and FQNEAQ (reference sequence). There are 12 residues in the CDR3. V was trimmed by 8 bases and J by 7 bases, leaving 11 bases between them. The CDR3: CASAQGIEKLFF. In nucleotides, the CDR3 is TGTGCCAGCGCCCAGGGCATTGAAAAACTGTTTTTT.

This clone was observed a handful of times. The chain employs TRBV19 and TRBJ1-3, with D possibly being TRBD1 (6 bases). Per germline, CDR1 LNHDA and CDR2 SQIVND (reference sequence). The V end lost 3 bases, the J end lost 4 bases, and 10 bases lay between the germline ends. This CDR3 is built from 14 residues. For the CDR3, the DNA is TGTGCCAGTAGTATCAGGGGTAACGGAAACACCATATATTTT. Its protein is CASSIRGNGNTIYF.

The chain is built from TRBV4-3 and TRBJ2-7; D unclear. The CDR3 is made up of 14 amino acids. Trimming took 0 bases from V and 3 from J, leaving 9 bases between them. The germline V gene has CDR1 LGHNA and CDR2 YSLEER. This CDR3 is CASSQDLENYEQYF. CDR3 coding DNA: TGCGCCAGCAGCCAAGATCTTGAGAACTACGAGCAGTACTTC.

The rearrangement links TRBV28 to TRBJ1-1, with 7 bases lining up with TRBD1. Germline loops: CDR1 MDHEN, CDR2 SYDVKM. This CDR3 spans 14 amino acids. With 3 bases clipped from V and 1 base from J, the junction kept 2 bases outside the gene matches. The CDR3 DNA follows: TGTGCCAGCAGTTTCCGGACAGGGAACACTGAAGCTTTCTTT. Residues: CASSFRTGNTEAFF.

This clone was seen repeatedly, ten times or more. This rearrangement joins TRBV4-3 to TRBJ2-7, with D possibly TRBD2 on 6 matching bases. V lost 1 base and J 0 bases, leaving 13 bases between the germline ends. The germline V gene has CDR1 LGHNA and CDR2 YSLEER. The CDR3 has 16 amino acids. CDR3 sequence reads: CASSQAWRGSSYEQYF. The CDR3 DNA reads as TGCGCCAGCAGCCAAGCGTGGAGGGGAAGCTCCTACGAGCAGTACTTC.

The chain carries TRBV27 and TRBJ1-6; D is uncertain. V gave up 11 bases and J gave up 0 bases, with 5 bases separating them. From germline, CDR1 is MNHEY and CDR2 SMNVEV (reference sequence). CDR3 length: 12 residues. The DNA of the CDR3 is TGTGCCTCCAACTCCTATAATTCACCCCTCCACTTT. Translated, it gives CASNSYNSPLHF.

This rearrangement joins TRBV9 to TRBJ1-4; D call uncertain. The CDR3 runs to 13 residues. Germline V gene sequence: CDR1 SGDLS, CDR2 YYNGEE. V was shortened by 3 bases and J by 5 bases, with 8 bases between the two germline ends. In nucleotides, the CDR3 is TGTGCCAGCAGCGCCAGGTCAAATGAAAAACTGTTTTTT. Protein sequence: CASSARSNEKLFF. The variable domain in full, with the rest retrieved from reference TRBV9 and TRBJ1-4, is DSGVTQTPKHLITATGQRVTLRCSPRSGDLSVYWYQQSLDQGLQFLIQYYNGEERAKGNILERFSAQQFPDLHSELNLSSLELGDSALYFCASSARSNEKLFFGSGTQLSVL.

This clone was observed once. V gene TRBV30 combines with J gene TRBJ1-6, with D uncertain. Per the germline V gene, CDR1 is GTSNPN and CDR2 is SVGIG (reference sequence). The CDR3 loop spans 16 amino acids. Trimming took off 4 bases at V and 4 bases at J, with 17 bases between the two ends. The CDR3 is CAWTPMGSTYNSPLHF. CDR3 in DNA: TGTGCCTGGACCCCAATGGGCAGTACTTATAATTCACCCCTCCACTTT.

This clone appeared a few times. The genes are TRBV12-3 or TRBV12-4 and TRBJ1-2; 8 bases are a match to TRBD1. After removal of 3 bases from V and 6 bases from J, the junction contained 3 bases not matched to a gene. This CDR3 has 13 amino acids. CDR3 protein: CASSFTGGNGYTF. CDR3 sequence (DNA): TGTGCCAGCAGTTTTACAGGGGGTAATGGCTACACCTTC.